One sample yielded the 30 T cell receptor beta chains listed below, sequenced in a study of metastatic and nonmetastatic thyroid tumors. MiXCR reprocessed the PCR reads for TCRdb. This table holds 4,000 to 5,000 clones, around a sixth found once. Thyroid surgery was preceded by no treatment in any patient. The specimen was adjacent normal tissue. The receptors were sampled from a female donor with papillary thyroid cancer or a benign thyroid nodule (not recorded which). Some clones in this sample may be carry-over from other donors' samples.

The V and J genes are TRBV11-2 and TRBJ2-1; 9 bases map to TRBD1. In germline, CDR1 is SGHAT, CDR2 FQNNGV. The trim removed 0 bases at V and 5 bases at J, leaving 5 bases unmatched. This CDR3 contains 16 residues. The CDR3 loop is CASSLDRDRVDNEQFF. In nucleotides, the CDR3 is TGTGCCAGCAGCTTAGATCGGGACAGGGTTGACAATGAGCAGTTCTTC.

A word on this clone: One end of the junction is discordant with germline, which a read error may explain. This sequence joins TRBV19 and TRBJ2-1; TRBD1 might be the D (5 bases). Germline V CDR1 and CDR2: LNHDA, SQIVND (reference sequence). The CDR3 extends over 14 amino acids. CDR3 amino acids: CASKDTRSYNEEFF. In nucleotides, the CDR3 is TGTGCCAGTAAGGACACTCGCTCCTACAATGAGGAGTTCTTC.

Many counts were recorded for this clone. The chain joins TRBV9 to TRBJ1-5, with 8 bases lining up with TRBD1. Germline CDR1 and CDR2: SGDLS and YYNGEE. Trimming removed 8 bases from V and 6 bases from J; junction bases left unmatched: 7. The CDR3 is made up of 13 amino acids. The CDR3 DNA reads TGTGCCAGTTCACAGGGGGACCGTCAGCCCCAGCATTTT. Amino acid sequence: CASSQGDRQPQHF.

J is TRBJ2-3 and V is TRBV5-1; 10 positions match TRBD2. V trimming: 4 bases; J trimming: 4 bases; junction bases outside the gene matches: 3. Germline loops: CDR1 SGHRS, CDR2 YFSETQ. The CDR3 is 14 amino acids. CDR3: CASSVTSGADTQYF. CDR3 in DNA: TGCGCCAGCAGCGTCACTAGCGGGGCAGATACGCAGTATTTT.

This clone has only a few counts. This chain connects TRBV28 to TRBJ2-7; weak D call: TRBD1 (6 bases). The CDR3 sequence is 14 residues long. V was cut by 7 bases and J by 3 bases, with 16 bases left in between. Germline-derived CDR1 and CDR2 are MDHEN and SYDVKM. The CDR3 reads CASNRSDRSYEQYF. DNA of the CDR3: TGTGCCAGCAACCGCTCTGACAGGAGCTACGAGCAGTACTTC.

This clone ranks as medium-sized. The chain is built from TRBV30 and TRBJ1-1; no reliable D call. Germline CDR1 is GTSNPN and CDR2 is SVGIG (reference sequence). This CDR3 is 14 amino acids long. The V end lost 3 bases, the J end lost 3 bases, and 14 bases lay between the germline ends. CDR3 region: CAWRGPLQHTEAFF. The CDR3 DNA reads TGTGCCTGGAGAGGGCCTTTACAGCACACTGAAGCTTTCTTT. The full variable domain, rest sourced from reference TRBV30 and TRBJ1-1, is SQTIHQWPATLVQPVGSPLSLECTVEGTSNPNLYWYRQAAGRGLQLLFYSVGIGQISSEVPQNLSASRPQDRQFILSSKKLLLSDSGFYLCAWRGPLQHTEAFFGQGTRLTVV.

This clone is medium-sized (0.01 to 0.1%) by share. The chain links TRBV28 to TRBJ1-4; no definite D call. The V end was cut by 5 bases, the J end by 12 bases, with 13 bases between. This CDR3 is built from 12 residues. Germline V gives CDR1 MDHEN, CDR2 SYDVKM. The CDR3, as DNA: TGTGCCAGCAGTACTCGGCTTCGGGAACTGTTTTTT. Its protein product is CASSTRLRELFF.

This clone was counted only a few times. The CDR3 DNA is TGTGCCAGCAGGAAGGTGGATACGGACACTGAAGCTTTCTTT. Its protein is CASRKVDTDTEAFF. The chain carries TRBV6-1 and TRBJ1-1; D ambiguous. Per germline, CDR1 MNHNS and CDR2 SASEGT. V shed 6 bases and J shed 3 bases, with 14 bases lying between them. This CDR3 has 14 residues.

Of note for this clone: The CDR3 end shows no conserved phenylalanine or tryptophan, and so a read error is likely. The J gene is TRBJ1-5, the V gene TRBV20-1; D ambiguous. This CDR3 region has 13 residues. Germline V gene lookup returns CDR1 DFQATT and CDR2 SNEGSKA (reference sequence). CDR3 sequence (DNA): TGCAGTGCTAGCGGCTATAGAAATCAGCGCCAGCATCTT. Amino acids: CSASGYRNQRQHL.

This clone is labeled as medium-sized. Other DNA sequences in the sample encode the same CDR3. The rearrangement links TRBV11-2 to TRBJ1-2, with a weak D call TRBD1 (5 bases). Per the germline V gene, CDR1 is SGHAT and CDR2 is FQNNGV. The CDR3 loop spans 16 amino acids. V was clipped by 1 base and J by 0 bases, with 12 bases between them. The CDR3 spells CASSLGQGTTNYGYTF. The DNA of the CDR3 is TGTGCCAGCAGCTTAGGCCAGGGCACTACTAACTATGGCTACACCTTC.

This clone counts as medium-sized. V is TRBV5-1 and J is TRBJ1-2; TRBD1 agrees at 7 bases. This CDR3 is built from 13 residues. Trimming at V came to 3 bases and at J to 6 bases, leaving 5 bases not matched to a gene. The germline V gene has CDR1 SGHRS and CDR2 YFSETQ. CDR3 residues: CASSSPGQDGYTF. The CDR3 region has the DNA TGCGCCAGCAGCTCCCCAGGACAGGATGGCTACACCTTC.

This chain joins TRBV19 and TRBJ2-1; 12 nucleotides agree with TRBD2. Germline CDR1 is LNHDA and CDR2 is SQIVND (reference sequence). This CDR3 is 15 amino acids long. V gave up 6 bases and J gave up 3 bases; unmatched junction bases: 3. DNA of the CDR3: TGTGCCAGTAGCCTACTAGCGGGAGGCTACAATGAGCAGTTCTTC. It specifies CASSLLAGGYNEQFF.

This clone was counted only a few times. The chain recombines TRBV6-2 or TRBV6-3 with TRBJ1-2, with a tentative D call TRBD1 (5 bases). This CDR3 is built from 13 residues. Germline V gene data show CDR1 as MNHEY and CDR2 as SVGEGT. With 6 bases removed from V and 4 bases from J, the gap between germline ends came to 12 bases. CDR3 in DNA: TGTGCCAGCAGAGCCGACAGAGGCTATGGCTACACCTTC. This translates into CASRADRGYGYTF.

A single count supports this clone. Given the absence of the conserved phenylalanine or tryptophan at the CDR3 end, a read error is likely. V is TRBV20-1 and J is TRBJ1-1; D may be TRBD1 (5 bases). Trimming cost V 3 bases and J 3 bases, with 17 bases left between them. The CDR3 consists of 15 residues. Germline values: CDR1 DFQATT, CDR2 SNEGSKA (reference sequence). The CDR3 protein is CSARGPGGKDTEAFS. The CDR3 coding sequence is TGCAGTGCTAGGGGCCCGGGGGGAAAGGACACTGAAGCTTTCTCT.

Comment on this clone: The junction departs from the called germline gene at one end, perhaps through a read error. This rearrangement joins TRBV5-1 to TRBJ2-6; D is undetermined. Germline V gene sequence: CDR1 SGHRS, CDR2 YFSETQ. The CDR3 loop spans 14 amino acids. The chain's CDR3 is CASSFGSGANVLTF. DNA for the CDR3: TGTGCCAGCAGCTTTGGTTCTGGGGCCAACGTCCTGACTTTC.

The sample holds many counts of this clone. The chain is built from TRBV18 and TRBJ2-1; 9 bases align to TRBD2. CDR1 KGHSH and CDR2 LQKENI come from the germline V gene. Losses at the gene ends were 2 bases for V and 7 bases for J; bases not matched to a gene: 3. The CDR3 runs 14 residues. CDR3 nucleotides: TGTGCCAGCTCACCAGCGGGGGGGCCGAATGAGCAGTTCTTC. This encodes CASSPAGGPNEQFF.

This clone was seen only a few times. The CDR3 spells CASSLFRRYGYTF. For the CDR3, the DNA is TGTGCCAGCAGTTTGTTTAGAAGGTATGGCTACACCTTC. This chain joins TRBV12-3 or TRBV12-4 and TRBJ1-2; no definite D call. The V end was cut by 3 bases, the J end by 5 bases, with 10 bases between. The CDR3 runs to 13 residues.

This clone was found many times. V is TRBV9 and J is TRBJ2-1, with 7 bases aligning to TRBD2. With V trimmed by 3 bases and J by 6 bases, 6 bases remained unmatched. Germline-derived CDR1 and CDR2 are SGDLS and YYNGEE. The CDR3 runs to 14 residues. This chain's CDR3 is CASSAPTSVNEQFF. The CDR3 DNA sequence: TGTGCCAGCAGCGCCCCAACTAGCGTCAATGAGCAGTTCTTC.

The chain employs TRBV6-2 or TRBV6-3 and TRBJ2-7; no firm D call. This CDR3 comprises 18 residues. V was clipped by 8 bases and J by 1 base, with 27 bases between them. The germline gives CDR1 MNHEY, CDR2 SVGEGT. In nucleotides, the CDR3 is TGTGCCAGCGCGGCCAGCAGCTTAACGATATGCCTTTCCTACGAGCAGTACGTC. The encoded protein is CASAASSLTICLSYEQYV.

By frequency in the sample, this clone is medium-sized. The V gene is TRBV6-5, the J gene TRBJ2-7, with a weak D call TRBD2 (5 bases). The V end lost 8 bases, the J end lost 0 bases, and 26 bases lay between the germline ends. Germline V gene lookup returns CDR1 MNHEY and CDR2 SVGAGI. CDR3 length equals 18 residues. The CDR3 region has the DNA TGTGCCAGCTCTTCGTTCATCCACCGGGGTAAACGCTCCTACGAGCAGTACTTC. This codes for CASSSFIHRGKRSYEQYF.

The rearrangement links TRBV28 to TRBJ2-2; D unclear. The V end was cut by 6 bases, the J end by 6 bases, with 20 bases between. The CDR3 covers 16 residues. The germline gives CDR1 MDHEN, CDR2 SYDVKM. This chain's CDR3 is CASRTSTRLGSGELFF. The DNA for the CDR3 is TGTGCCAGCAGGACTTCCACGAGGTTGGGGTCCGGGGAGCTGTTTTTT. Supplemented by reference TRBV28 and TRBJ2-2, the full variable domain reads DVKVTQSSRYLVKRTGEKVFLECVQDMDHENMFWYRQDPGLGLRLIYFSYDVKMKEKGDIPEGYSVSREKKERFSLILESASTNQTSMYLCASRTSTRLGSGELFFGEGSRLTVL.

This clone was counted ten times or more. This chain joins TRBV5-5 and TRBJ2-1; 9 bases fit TRBD2. Germline CDR1 and CDR2: SGHKS and YYEKEE (reference sequence). The CDR3 totals 15 residues. After removal of 0 bases from V and 8 bases from J, the junction contained 6 bases not matched to a gene. The CDR3 reads CASSLVSAGGDEQFF. The CDR3 nucleotides read TGTGCCAGCAGCTTGGTTTCAGCGGGAGGAGATGAGCAGTTCTTC. Drawing the rest from reference TRBV5-5 and TRBJ2-1, the complete variable domain is DAGVTQSPTHLIKTRGQQVTLRCSPISGHKSVSWYQQVLGQGPQFIFQYYEKEERGRGNFPDRFSARQFPNYSSELNVNALLLGDSALYLCASSLVSAGGDEQFFGPGTRLTVL.

This clone is medium-sized. The chain carries TRBV12-3 or TRBV12-4 and TRBJ1-1; D gene uncertain. The V gene lost 4 bases and the J gene lost 5 bases, with 2 bases spanning the gap. The CDR3 runs to 10 residues. CDR3 residues: CASSYTEAFF. The DNA for the CDR3 is TGTGCCAGCAGTTATACTGAAGCTTTCTTT.

This clone occurred once. Just one base apart from a much larger clone, this may be a read error. The chain combines TRBV5-5 with TRBJ2-3; TRBD2 matches 8 bases. Germline V gives CDR1 SGHKS, CDR2 YYEKEE (reference sequence). The CDR3 covers 13 residues. The CDR3 DNA follows: TGTTCCAGCAGCTACAGCGGGGGAGATACGCAATATTTT. This translates into CSSSYSGGDTQYF.

A few counts support this clone. This rearrangement joins TRBV6-1 to TRBJ1-2, with 10 bases matching TRBD1. CDR1 and CDR2 (germline): MNHNS, SASEGT. V gave up 7 bases and J gave up 8 bases; unmatched junction bases: 7. CDR3 length equals 13 residues. The DNA for the CDR3 is TGTGCCAGCAAACTGACAGGGGGCCGGGGCTACACCTTC. It is translated as CASKLTGGRGYTF.

At least ten counts were recorded for this clone. One end of the junction fails to match germline, which may point to a read error. V and J are TRBV20-1 and TRBJ1-2; tentatively, D is TRBD1 (6 bases). The length of the CDR3 is 12 residues. The germline gives CDR1 DFQATT, CDR2 SNEGSKA (reference sequence). This CDR3 is CSATSDRNGYIF. The CDR3 DNA follows: TGCAGTGCTACCTCGGACAGAAATGGCTACATCTTC.

This clone was seen ten or more times. V is TRBV5-4 and J is TRBJ2-1; TRBD2 matches at 9 bases. Looked up from germline, CDR1 is SGHNT and CDR2 is YYREEE (reference sequence). The ends lost 1 base at V and 6 bases at J; junction bases unmatched: 5. This CDR3 spans 15 amino acids. CDR3 sequence: CASSLSAGGRNEQFF. CDR3 DNA: TGTGCCAGCAGCTTGAGCGCGGGAGGGCGCAATGAGCAGTTCTTC. The complete variable domain, with remaining parts taken from reference TRBV5-4 and TRBJ2-1, reads ETGVTQSPTHLIKTRGQQVTLRCSSQSGHNTVSWYQQALGQGPQFIFQYYREEENGRGNFPPRFSGLQFPNYSSELNVNALELDDSALYLCASSLSAGGRNEQFFGPGTRLTVL.

This clone is medium-sized within its sample. The chain links TRBV25-1 to TRBJ2-7; 8 bases are shared with TRBD2. CDR1 is MGHDK, CDR2 SYGVNS, per germline. The ends lost 10 bases at V and 3 bases at J; junction bases unmatched: 11. The CDR3 consists of 14 residues. The CDR3: CATALAGGGYEQYF. CDR3 nucleotides: TGTGCCACCGCCCTTGCGGGGGGCGGCTACGAGCAGTACTTC.

This chain uses TRBV6-9 with TRBJ2-7; tentatively, D is TRBD1 (5 bases). V lost 6 bases and J lost 0, with 12 bases in between. This CDR3 is 14 amino acids long. The germline V gene encodes CDR1 MNHGY and CDR2 SVAAGI. The CDR3 sequence is CASSLSQGSYEQYF. DNA of the CDR3: TGTGCCAGCAGCTTATCCCAGGGCTCCTACGAGCAGTACTTC.

The sample holds a few counts of this clone. The chain joins TRBV6-1 to TRBJ1-1; D uncertain. CDR1 MNHNS and CDR2 SASEGT come from the germline V gene. V gave up 6 bases and J gave up 7 bases, with 12 bases separating them. The CDR3 spans 12 residues. The CDR3 DNA sequence: TGTGCCAGCAGGATGGACCGCTTTGAAGCTTTCTTT. Its protein is CASRMDRFEAFF.